The clone carrying this T cell receptor beta chain was seen many times. It was RNA transcripts that yielded the amplified TCR beta CDR3 regions. The HTBI set primed first-round TCR CDR3 RT-PCR. MiXCR, run by TCRdb on the multiplex PCR reads, gives a single entry per CDR3 protein. The repertoire has hundreds of thousands of distinct CDR3 sequences, approximately 15% of them found once; the top ten carry about 26%. This entry comes from a study of T cells in Graves' hyperthyroidism and ophthalmopathy. Trimming cost V 4 bases and J 8 bases, with 5 bases left between them. In germline, CDR1 is SNHLY, CDR2 FYNNEI. CDR3 length: 11 amino acids.

This chain joins TRBV2 and TRBJ2-2; D gene uncertain. Sample: blood. The receptor's source is a woman in her 30s with Graves' hyperthyroidism. CDR3 coding DNA: TGTGCCAGCAGTGTGGAAGGGGAGCTGTTTTTT. Residues: CASSVEGELFF.